The rows below give T cell receptor beta chains drawn from one sample of a study of neoadjuvant nivolumab and ipilimumab in lung cancer. TCRdb's table, derived via immunoSEQ multiplex PCR, lists solely in-frame clones and lacks some. This table holds about 6,800 clones, approximately 85% found once. The sequenced sample was tumor tissue, obtained after neoadjuvant nivolumab, alone or with ipilimumab, at or shortly before surgery. Receptors originate from an adult with non-small cell lung cancer. CDR3s include the opening cysteine and the closing phenylalanine or tryptophan. Each record gives: V gene, clone size, J gene, D gene, CDR3 DNA, CDR3 protein. A D gene is named only where the DNA matches it firmly. Size is omitted from some rows. Given values are once, few, many or a class for expanded clones.

V gene: TRBV6-6
clone size: -
J gene: TRBJ2-3
D gene: TRBD2
CDR3 DNA: TGTGCCAGCAGTTACTCGACTAGCGGTCCAGATACGCAGTATTTT
CDR3 protein: CASSYSTSGPDTQYF

V gene: TRBV5-6
clone size: once
J gene: TRBJ2-2
D gene: -
CDR3 DNA: TGTGCCAGCAGCTGGGACCCTAAGTCCGGGGAGCTGTTTTTT
CDR3 protein: CASSWDPKSGELFF

V gene: TRBV11-2
clone size: -
J gene: TRBJ1-4
D gene: TRBD1
CDR3 DNA: TGTGCCAGCAGCGCGGACAGGGCACGCGAAAAACTGTTTTTT
CDR3 protein: CASSADRAREKLFF

V gene: TRBV7-2
clone size: -
J gene: TRBJ2-7
D gene: -
CDR3 DNA: TGTGCCAGCAGCTTACTCCCCCGTTCTGAATACGAGCAGTACTTC
CDR3 protein: CASSLLPRSEYEQYF

V gene: TRBV7-9
clone size: -
J gene: TRBJ1-1
D gene: TRBD1
CDR3 DNA: TGTGCCAGCAGCTCAGGGGGTAGGGCAGCTGAAGCTTTCTTT
CDR3 protein: CASSSGGRAAEAFF

V gene: TRBV7-9
clone size: once
J gene: TRBJ2-5
D gene: TRBD2
CDR3 DNA: TGTGCCAGCAGCAAAGGACTAGCGGGGGGGCCTTCCCAAGAGACCCAGTACTTC
CDR3 protein: CASSKGLAGGPSQETQYF

V gene: TRBV6-1
clone size: -
J gene: TRBJ2-5
D gene: -
CDR3 DNA: TGTGCCAGCAGTGTAACAGGGGGGGCAGAGACCCAGTACTTC
CDR3 protein: CASSVTGGAETQYF

V gene: TRBV6-5
clone size: -
J gene: TRBJ1-2
D gene: -
CDR3 DNA: TGTGCCAGCAGTCGAACTCAGGGGTCTAACTATGGCTACACCTTC
CDR3 protein: CASSRTQGSNYGYTF

V gene: TRBV5-1
clone size: -
J gene: TRBJ2-7
D gene: TRBD1
CDR3 DNA: TGCGCCAGCAGCTGGGGACAGGATAGGAGGGAGCAGTACTTC
CDR3 protein: CASSWGQDRREQYF

V gene: TRBV6-6
clone size: once
J gene: TRBJ1-2
D gene: TRBD1
CDR3 DNA: TGTGCAATTAGAGGGACAGGGGGCAGGGACTATGGCTACACCTTC
CDR3 protein: CAIRGTGGRDYGYTF

V gene: TRBV5-4
clone size: -
J gene: TRBJ2-3
D gene: -
CDR3 DNA: TGTGCCAGCAGCTCTGGAGGTCCCAGCCCCCTTAGCACAGATACGCAGTATTTT
CDR3 protein: CASSSGGPSPLSTDTQYF

V gene: TRBV6-1
clone size: -
J gene: TRBJ2-3
D gene: TRBD2
CDR3 DNA: TGTGCCAGCAGTGATGGGACTAGCGGGAAAACTACGCAGTATTTT
CDR3 protein: CASSDGTSGKTTQYF

V gene: TRBV18
clone size: -
J gene: TRBJ2-7
D gene: TRBD1
CDR3 DNA: TGTGCCAGCTCACCGGGACAGGGTGCCGAGCAGTACTTC
CDR3 protein: CASSPGQGAEQYF

V gene: TRBV5-1
clone size: once
J gene: TRBJ2-1
D gene: TRBD2
CDR3 DNA: TGCGCCAGCAGCTTGGTGCTAGCGGGGAAATACAATGAGCAGTTCTTC
CDR3 protein: CASSLVLAGKYNEQFF

V gene: TRBV7-8
clone size: -
J gene: TRBJ1-6
D gene: -
CDR3 DNA: TGTGCCAGCAGCTTAGTAAGGGCAAGGGATTCACCCCTCCACTTT
CDR3 protein: CASSLVRARDSPLHF

V gene: TRBV15
clone size: -
J gene: TRBJ1-5
D gene: TRBD1
CDR3 DNA: TGTGCCACCAGCCAGGACAGGATCAATCAGCCCCAGCATTTT
CDR3 protein: CATSQDRINQPQHF

V gene: TRBV5-4
clone size: -
J gene: TRBJ2-1
D gene: -
CDR3 DNA: TGTGCCAGCAGGTACGGACTATCGGGCTCCTACAATGAGCAGTTCTTC
CDR3 protein: CASRYGLSGSYNEQFF

V gene: TRBV9
clone size: -
J gene: TRBJ2-2
D gene: -
CDR3 DNA: TGTGCCAGCAGCGTAGAGCAGGGAAACACCGGGGAGCTGTTTTTT
CDR3 protein: CASSVEQGNTGELFF

V gene: TRBV5-4
clone size: -
J gene: TRBJ1-2
D gene: -
CDR3 DNA: TGTGCCAGCAGCAGTACCTCCTATGGCTACACCTTC
CDR3 protein: CASSSTSYGYTF

V gene: TRBV6-5
clone size: few
J gene: TRBJ2-5
D gene: -
CDR3 DNA: TGTGCCAGCAGTTACTCGAATACAGGGCCGTGGGAGACCCAGTACTTC
CDR3 protein: CASSYSNTGPWETQYF

V gene: TRBV6-9
clone size: once
J gene: TRBJ1-3
D gene: TRBD1
CDR3 DNA: TGTGCCAGCAGTTATTTGACCACAGGGGGGAACACCATATATTTT
CDR3 protein: CASSYLTTGGNTIYF

V gene: TRBV7-9
clone size: -
J gene: TRBJ1-2
D gene: -
CDR3 DNA: TGTGCCAGCAGCCAAACAGGGAACTATGGCTACACCTTC
CDR3 protein: CASSQTGNYGYTF

V gene: TRBV28
clone size: -
J gene: TRBJ1-5
D gene: TRBD1
CDR3 DNA: TGTGCCAGCAGTCCCCGGGACAGGGTTCAGCCCCAGCATTTT
CDR3 protein: CASSPRDRVQPQHF

V gene: TRBV6-5
clone size: -
J gene: TRBJ2-1
D gene: TRBD1
CDR3 DNA: TGTGCCAGCAGTTATTCGGGGACAGCTGGTTGGGATGAGCAGTTCTTC
CDR3 protein: CASSYSGTAGWDEQFF

V gene: TRBV28
clone size: -
J gene: TRBJ2-7
D gene: -
CDR3 DNA: TGTGCCAGCAGTTCTCCAGGGGGGAACTCCTACGAGCAGTACTTC
CDR3 protein: CASSSPGGNSYEQYF

V gene: TRBV11-2
clone size: -
J gene: TRBJ2-7
D gene: -
CDR3 DNA: TGTGCCAGCAGCCCCGGGACCCTCTACGAGCAGTACTTC
CDR3 protein: CASSPGTLYEQYF

V gene: TRBV7-2
clone size: -
J gene: TRBJ1-2
D gene: -
CDR3 DNA: TGTGCCAGCAGCAAAGACACCTTTTGGGGATTGGATGGCTACACCTTC
CDR3 protein: CASSKDTFWGLDGYTF

V gene: TRBV6-5
clone size: once
J gene: TRBJ1-1
D gene: -
CDR3 DNA: TGTGCCAGCAGTTACACAGGTTGGAACACTGAAGCTTTCTTT
CDR3 protein: CASSYTGWNTEAFF

V gene: TRBV28
clone size: -
J gene: TRBJ2-7
D gene: TRBD2
CDR3 DNA: TGTGCCAGCAGTCCAGGACTAGCGGGGTCCTACGAGCAGTACTTC
CDR3 protein: CASSPGLAGSYEQYF

V gene: TRBV11-2
clone size: -
J gene: TRBJ2-1
D gene: -
CDR3 DNA: TGTGCCAGCAGCTTACTACGCTCCTACAATGAGCAGTTCTTC
CDR3 protein: CASSLLRSYNEQFF

V gene: TRBV5-1
clone size: -
J gene: TRBJ1-6
D gene: -
CDR3 DNA: TGCGCCAGCAGCTTGGTCGAGAATTCACCCCTCCACTTT
CDR3 protein: CASSLVENSPLHF

V gene: TRBV29-1
clone size: -
J gene: TRBJ1-2
D gene: -
CDR3 DNA: TGCAGCGTTGCGGATATCCCGGGGGGCTACACCTTC
CDR3 protein: CSVADIPGGYTF

V gene: TRBV11-2
clone size: -
J gene: TRBJ1-1
D gene: -
CDR3 DNA: TGTGCCAGCAGCCCATCTTTGAACACTGAAGCTTTCTTT
CDR3 protein: CASSPSLNTEAFF

V gene: TRBV7-2
clone size: -
J gene: TRBJ2-4
D gene: -
CDR3 DNA: TGTGCCAGCAGCTTAGCGACTGGGGAACAAAACATTCAGTACTTC
CDR3 protein: CASSLATGEQNIQYF

V gene: TRBV4-2
clone size: -
J gene: TRBJ1-4
D gene: -
CDR3 DNA: TGTGCCAGCAGCCAGGACCGCTCAACTAATGAAAAACTGTTTTTT
CDR3 protein: CASSQDRSTNEKLFF

V gene: TRBV5-4
clone size: -
J gene: TRBJ1-1
D gene: TRBD1
CDR3 DNA: TGTGCCAGTGAGGGGACAGCGGGAACTGAAGCTTTCTTT
CDR3 protein: CASEGTAGTEAFF

V gene: TRBV29-1
clone size: -
J gene: TRBJ2-7
D gene: TRBD1
CDR3 DNA: TGCAGCGTTGAAGGGCAGGGGGACGAGCAGTACTTC
CDR3 protein: CSVEGQGDEQYF

V gene: TRBV14
clone size: -
J gene: TRBJ1-2
D gene: -
CDR3 DNA: TGTGCCAGCAGCCTAGGGTTTAACTATGGCTACACCTTC
CDR3 protein: CASSLGFNYGYTF

V gene: TRBV5-1
clone size: -
J gene: TRBJ2-1
D gene: -
CDR3 DNA: TGCGCCAGCAGCTTGACAATGGGTTCCTACAATGAGCAGTTCTTC
CDR3 protein: CASSLTMGSYNEQFF

V gene: TRBV5-1
clone size: -
J gene: TRBJ2-5
D gene: -
CDR3 DNA: TGCGCCAGCAGCTTGGGTACAGGGCCGGAGACCCAGTACTTC
CDR3 protein: CASSLGTGPETQYF

V gene: TRBV5-6
clone size: -
J gene: TRBJ1-4
D gene: -
CDR3 DNA: TGTGCCAGCAGCTTGGTGGATAGGGGGGAGTTTGAAAAACTGTTTTTT
CDR3 protein: CASSLVDRGEFEKLFF

V gene: TRBV6-6
clone size: -
J gene: TRBJ2-7
D gene: -
CDR3 DNA: TGTGCCAGCAGTTACTCGGGGTCGCCGGCCTACGAGCAGTACTTC
CDR3 protein: CASSYSGSPAYEQYF

V gene: TRBV10-3
clone size: -
J gene: TRBJ2-2
D gene: -
CDR3 DNA: TGTGCCATCAGTACCCCAAACCCCGCCACCGGGGAGCTGTTTTTT
CDR3 protein: CAISTPNPATGELFF

V gene: TRBV30
clone size: -
J gene: TRBJ2-6
D gene: -
CDR3 DNA: TGTGCCTGGTACAGACAGGTTCCCTCTGGGGCCAACGTCCTGACTTTC
CDR3 protein: CAWYRQVPSGANVLTF

V gene: TRBV6-5
clone size: few
J gene: TRBJ2-1
D gene: TRBD1
CDR3 DNA: TGTGCCAGCAGTTTCAGGGGGCAGGGGTACAATGAGCAGTTCTTC
CDR3 protein: CASSFRGQGYNEQFF

V gene: TRBV2
clone size: -
J gene: TRBJ1-2
D gene: -
CDR3 DNA: TGTGCCATCCCGAAGGGGGGGCGGCTGTACTATGGCTACACCTTC
CDR3 protein: CAIPKGGRLYYGYTF

V gene: TRBV6-1
clone size: -
J gene: TRBJ1-6
D gene: -
CDR3 DNA: TGTGCCAGCAGTGAACACGGTAATAATTCACCCCTCCACTTT
CDR3 protein: CASSEHGNNSPLHF

V gene: TRBV18
clone size: -
J gene: TRBJ2-1
D gene: -
CDR3 DNA: TGTGCCAGCTCACCCGGGACGAGGAATGAGCAGTTCTTC
CDR3 protein: CASSPGTRNEQFF

V gene: TRBV10-3
clone size: -
J gene: TRBJ1-2
D gene: TRBD1
CDR3 DNA: TGTGCCTCGGGACAGCCTAACTATGGCTACACCTTC
CDR3 protein: CASGQPNYGYTF

V gene: TRBV5-1
clone size: -
J gene: TRBJ2-3
D gene: -
CDR3 DNA: TGCGCCAGCAGCCGCAGCGGGTCCCCCAGCACAGATACGCAGTATTTT
CDR3 protein: CASSRSGSPSTDTQYF

V gene: TRBV10-3
clone size: -
J gene: TRBJ2-7
D gene: TRBD1
CDR3 DNA: TGTGCCATCAGTGAGTCCGTCCAGGGGGCTACCTACGAGCAGTACTTC
CDR3 protein: CAISESVQGATYEQYF

V gene: TRBV6-6
clone size: -
J gene: TRBJ1-1
D gene: -
CDR3 DNA: TGTGCCAGCAGTTACGGGAGAGACACTGAAGCTTTCTTT
CDR3 protein: CASSYGRDTEAFF

V gene: TRBV29-1
clone size: -
J gene: TRBJ2-3
D gene: -
CDR3 DNA: TGCAGCGCCCTCACAGATACGCAGTATTTT
CDR3 protein: CSALTDTQYF

V gene: TRBV5-4
clone size: -
J gene: TRBJ1-2
D gene: TRBD1
CDR3 DNA: TGTGCCAGCAGGACTGGGACAGCTAACTATGGCTACACCTTC
CDR3 protein: CASRTGTANYGYTF

V gene: TRBV4-1
clone size: -
J gene: TRBJ1-1
D gene: -
CDR3 DNA: TGCGCCAGCAGCCTTCGGGACAATCTGAACACTGAAGCTTTCTTT
CDR3 protein: CASSLRDNLNTEAFF

V gene: TRBV4-1
clone size: once
J gene: TRBJ2-7
D gene: -
CDR3 DNA: TGCGCCAGCAGCCAGTACGGGACGGAGGACTACGAGCAGTACTTC
CDR3 protein: CASSQYGTEDYEQYF

V gene: TRBV5-1
clone size: -
J gene: TRBJ1-1
D gene: -
CDR3 DNA: TGCGCCAGCAGCTTGGGGGGGCCGAACACTGAAGCTTTCTTT
CDR3 protein: CASSLGGPNTEAFF